Reported below is one TCR beta chain. The data were obtained in a study of blood T cell repertoires in COVID-19. Study context: From the United States, Italy and Spain came samples of acute and convalescent COVID-19. T cells, B-cell-depleted T cells, or PBMCs provided the cDNA or gDNA that served as material.

Looked up from germline, CDR1 is DFQATT and CDR2 is SNEGSKA (reference sequence). Trimming stripped 3 bases from V and 6 bases from J, with 7 bases between. There are 11 residues in the CDR3. Original handling: Reference gene primer amplification gave nucleated cell count estimates. Clones were read by immunoSEQ multiplex PCR, and TCRdb kept only the in-frame ones, dropping some. D and trimming come from the DNA, and the V and J calls and clone size come from that table. The table records 200,000 to 300,000 clones, 75% to 90% of them present only once. The material sequenced was peripheral blood. This receptor was identified in a young man with active or convalescent COVID-19. The chain is built from TRBV20-1 and TRBJ2-3; D not certain. CDR3 in DNA: TGCAGTGCTAGTGGTATGGATACGCAGTATTTT. Residues: CSASGMDTQYF.